These 5 T cell receptor beta chains originate from one sample sequenced in a study of blood T cell repertoires in COVID-19. Measured with immunoSEQ multiplex PCR; TCRdb has only the in-frame clones, and not every one. The profile covers about 100,000 clones, with 89% appearing a single time and 4% to 6% taken by the ten largest. What was sequenced was peripheral blood. These receptors all stem from a man aged 35-49 years with active or convalescent COVID-19.

The rearrangement uses TRBV18 and TRBJ2-7, with D maybe TRBD1 (6 bases). Germline V gene lookup returns CDR1 KGHSH and CDR2 LQKENI. The CDR3 length is 15 residues. V lost 3 bases and J 3 bases, leaving 15 bases between the germline ends. The CDR3 spells CASSPRTGRFYEQYF. The CDR3 DNA is TGTGCCAGCTCACCGAGAACAGGGCGATTCTACGAGCAGTACTTC. Complete variable domain (other parts from reference TRBV18 and TRBJ2-7): NAGVMQNPRHLVRRRGQEARLRCSPMKGHSHVYWYRQLPEEGLKFMVYLQKENIIDESGMPKERFSAEFPKEGPSILRIQQVVRGDSAAYFCASSPRTGRFYEQYFGPGTRLTVT.

This clone occurred once. The chain has TRBV10-2 and TRBJ1-3, with no clear D. Trimming pared 4 bases from V and 9 bases from J, leaving 13 bases between. This CDR3 contains 13 residues. Germline-derived CDR1 and CDR2 are WSHSY and SAAADI. The DNA of the CDR3 is TGCGCCAGCAGTGTACCCAATTGGGCCACCATATATTTT. This sequence encodes CASSVPNWATIYF.

The chain has TRBV10-1 and TRBJ2-3; TRBD1 matches 8 bases. The CDR3 runs 15 residues. Germline assignment: CDR1 WNHNN and CDR2 SYGVQD (reference sequence). V was clipped by 3 bases and J by 0 bases; unmatched bases: 2. DNA of the CDR3: TGCGCCAGCAGTGAAAGGACAGGGAGCACAGATACGCAGTATTTT. Its protein is CASSERTGSTDTQYF.

This clone has just one count. The chain uses TRBV27 and TRBJ2-7; no firm D call. Germline V gene data show CDR1 as MNHEY and CDR2 as SMNVEV (reference sequence). Trimming left V 2 bases short and J 5 bases short, with 7 bases between. This CDR3 contains 12 residues. The CDR3 nucleotides are TGTGCCAGCAGTTTACTAGGCAACGAGCAGTACTTC. As protein: CASSLLGNEQYF.

The genes are TRBV5-1 and TRBJ1-2; 8 positions match TRBD1. The germline CDR1 and CDR2 sequences are SGHRS and YFSETQ. There are 13 residues in the CDR3. V was pared by 2 bases and J by 8 bases, with 5 bases of the junction left unmatched. The CDR3 nucleotides read TGCGCCAGCAGCTTTCCACAGGGGGGCGGCTACACCTTC. It encodes CASSFPQGGGYTF.